This TCR beta chain originates from a study of identical twins. TCRdb fed the 5' RACE reads into MiXCR, producing one record per CDR3 protein. Of 1.5 million to 2 million distinct CDR3 sequences listed, more than 30% are singletons. Germline V gene lookup returns CDR1 SGHRS and CDR2 YFSETQ. The CDR3 is made up of 16 amino acids. V dropped 6 bases and J dropped 4; count of bases not matched to a gene: 11. The sample consisted of cord blood. This chain joins TRBV5-1 and TRBJ2-1; 9 nucleotides align to TRBD2. The receptor comes from a newborn girl in good health. CDR3: CASTKPPGLAYNEQFF. CDR3 DNA: TGCGCCAGCACAAAACCCCCGGGACTAGCTTACAATGAGCAGTTCTTC. Looking up the rest from reference TRBV5-1 and TRBJ2-1 gives the full variable domain: KAGVTQTPRYLIKTRGQQVTLSCSPISGHRSVSWYQQTPGQGLQFLFEYFSETQRNKGNFPGRFSGRQFSNSRSEMNVSTLELGDSALYLCASTKPPGLAYNEQFFGPGTRLTVL.